This TCR beta chain originates from a study of CD8 T cells in Susac syndrome. Study in general: Treatment status at blood draw for the Susac syndrome patients was therapy-naive, corticosteroids, or intravenous immunoglobulin alone.

It was with random hexamers that roughly 0.5 to 1 ug RNA was reverse transcribed. An immunoSEQ multiplex PCR generated amplified TCR beta CDR3 products spanning 54 Vbeta and 13 Jbeta. A single record per CDR3 protein comes from TCRdb applying MiXCR to the immunoSEQ multiplex PCR reads. The sample shows 150,000 to 180,000 distinct CDR3 sequences, approximately 95% of them seen only once. TCR beta was sequenced from blood CD8+ and CD4+ T cells. Specimen: CD4+ T cells from PBMCs. This TCR derives from a human donor with Susac syndrome.

The chain's CDR3 is CATSDRTGVTDTQYF. The CDR3 DNA reads TGTGCCACCAGTGATCGGACAGGAGTGACAGATACGCAGTATTTT. The chain has TRBV24-1 and TRBJ2-3; 7 bases fit TRBD1. This CDR3 has 15 amino acids. Trimming cost V 3 bases and J 3 bases; bases outside gene matches: 5. Germline V gene data show CDR1 as KGHDR and CDR2 as SFDVKD.